This entry lists 27 T cell receptor beta chains sequenced from one sample in a study of glioma-infiltrating T cells. Amplification of TCR alpha and beta CDR3 regions from RNA used iRepertoire nested multiplex PCR. From the multiplex PCR reads, TCRdb called clonotypes with MiXCR, one entry per CDR3 protein. In the table there are 170,000 or so distinct CDR3 sequences, about 47% of which are singletons. What was sequenced was glioma tissue, nonneoplastic brain tissue, or PBMCs (not recorded which). These receptors were taken from a human donor with low-grade glioma or glioblastoma, undergoing nonglioma brain surgery, or in good health (not recorded which).

This clonotype occurred a few times. The chain recombines TRBV29-1 with TRBJ1-3, with 7 bases aligning to TRBD1. The CDR3 contains 13 residues. Per the germline V gene, CDR1 is SQVTM and CDR2 is ANQGSEA. Trimming took 6 bases from V and 0 from J; bases not matched to a gene: 2. The CDR3 DNA follows: TGCAGCGTCGGACAGGCCTCTGGAAACACCATATATTTT. It translates to CSVGQASGNTIYF. The variable domain in full, with the rest retrieved from reference TRBV29-1 and TRBJ1-3, is SAVISQKPSRDICQRGTSLTIQCQVDSQVTMMFWYRQQPGQSLTLIATANQGSEATYESGFVIDKFPISRPNLTFSTLTVSNMSPEDSSIYLCSVGQASGNTIYFGEGSWLTVV.

This clonotype was seen more than once but under ten times. A much more abundant neighbour one base away suggests this may be a read error. V and J are TRBV28 and TRBJ1-6; D is undetermined. Germline CDR1 and CDR2: MDHEN and SYDVKM. The CDR3 length is 14 residues. V was pared by 5 bases and J by 6 bases, with 11 bases between. CDR3 nucleotide sequence: TGTGCCAGCAGTCCCCCGTCCGGTAATTCACCCCTCCACTTT. It yields the protein CASSPPSGNSPLHF.

This clonotype was seen repeatedly, ten times or more. The chain carries TRBV7-2 and TRBJ2-2, with D tentatively TRBD1 or TRBD2 (6 bases each). The CDR3 consists of 14 residues. V gave up 4 bases and J gave up 6 bases, with 12 bases separating them. Germline values: CDR1 SGHTA, CDR2 FQGNSA. The CDR3 spells CASSSYREAGELFF. In DNA form, the CDR3 reads TGTGCCAGCAGCTCTTACAGGGAGGCCGGGGAGCTGTTTTTT.

This clonotype was detected once. A much larger clone is a single base away; this may be a read error. This chain connects TRBV5-4 to TRBJ2-7; 8 nucleotides match TRBD2. The CDR3 loop spans 13 amino acids. Germline V lookup: CDR1 SGHNT, CDR2 YYREEE (reference sequence). The CDR3: CASSGGTRYEQCF. The CDR3 DNA sequence: TGTGCCAGCAGCGGGGGGACTAGATACGAGCAGTGCTTC.

This clonotype was recorded many times. The chain combines TRBV28 with TRBJ2-7, with TRBD2 matching 11 bases. V lost 5 bases and J lost 6; bases outside the gene matches: 12. Germline lookup yields CDR1 MDHEN and CDR2 SYDVKM. The CDR3 spans 16 residues. CDR3: CASSPGTSGKGGEQYF. In DNA form, the CDR3 reads TGTGCCAGCAGTCCCGGGACTAGCGGTAAAGGGGGCGAGCAGTACTTC.

The chain has TRBV29-1 and TRBJ2-3, with 9 bases lining up with TRBD1. With V trimmed by 7 bases and J by 2 bases, 7 bases remained unmatched. The CDR3 totals 14 residues. Germline CDR1 reads SQVTM; CDR2 reads ANQGSEA. This chain's CDR3 is CSGSRTGATDTQYF. The CDR3 DNA is TGCAGCGGATCCCGGACAGGGGCCACAGATACGCAGTATTTT.

Regarding this clonotype: A read error may explain this, as a much larger clone is one base away. V and J are TRBV4-2 and TRBJ2-3; D is uncertain. CDR3 length: 10 amino acids. Germline V CDR1 and CDR2: LGHNA, YNFKEQ. CDR3 sequence: CASSFGHQNF. As DNA, the CDR3 is TGTGCCAGCAGCTTCGGTCACCAGAATTTT.

Many counts were recorded for this clonotype. The chain combines TRBV20-1 with TRBJ2-1, with TRBD1 matching 7 bases. V was pared by 6 bases and J by 0 bases, with 5 bases of the junction left unmatched. The germline CDR1 and CDR2 sequences are DFQATT and SNEGSKA (reference sequence). CDR3 length equals 14 residues. CDR3 residues: CSAQDRSSYNEQFF. In nucleotides, the CDR3 is TGCAGTGCCCAGGACAGGAGCTCCTACAATGAGCAGTTCTTC.

This clonotype has just a few counts. A read error may be the cause here, since a much bigger clone is one base away. V gene TRBV20-1 combines with J gene TRBJ1-1, with D maybe TRBD1 (6 bases). There are 13 residues in the CDR3. The germline CDR1 and CDR2 sequences are DFQATT and SNEGSKA (reference sequence). The CDR3 protein is CSAGGGANTEAYF. In DNA, the CDR3 is TGCAGTGCTGGGGGGGGCGCGAACACTGAAGCTTACTTT.

This clonotype was observed a single time. No conserved phenylalanine or tryptophan is present at the end of the CDR3, so a read error is the likely explanation. The V and J genes are TRBV20-1 and TRBJ2-7; the D is unclear. V gave up 5 bases and J gave up 3 bases, with 14 bases separating them. The germline gives CDR1 DFQATT, CDR2 SNEGSKA (reference sequence). This CDR3 is built from 13 residues. The chain's CDR3 is CSAPRGSRYEQYS. The CDR3 coding sequence is TGCAGTGCTCCGAGAGGCAGCCGCTACGAGCAGTACTCC.

This clonotype was picked up a small number of times. The CDR3 nucleotides are TGCGCCAGCAGCCAAGTTAGCGGGAGCGGTGGAGAGACCCAGTACTTC. This translates into CASSQVSGSGGETQYF. The V and J genes are TRBV4-1 and TRBJ2-5, with TRBD2 identical over 9 bases. The CDR3 sequence is 16 residues long. From germline, CDR1 is MGHRA and CDR2 YSYEKL. J was trimmed by 4 bases and V by 1 base; bases with no gene match: 7.

This sequence joins TRBV7-2 and TRBJ2-1; 10 nucleotides align to TRBD2. The V and J ends lost 3 bases and 7 bases, in that order; junction bases with no gene match: 6. This CDR3 has 15 residues. From germline, CDR1 is SGHTA and CDR2 FQGNSA. CDR3 protein: CASSFLAGDRNEQFF. The CDR3 DNA reads TGTGCCAGCAGCTTTCTAGCGGGAGATCGGAATGAGCAGTTCTTC.

As regards this clonotype: Germline and junction disagree at one end, which may indicate a read error. The chain has TRBV19 and TRBJ2-1, with D maybe TRBD1 (6 bases). The CDR3 length is 15 residues. CDR1 is LNHDA and CDR2 is SQIVND in the germline V gene (reference sequence). CDR3 sequence (DNA): TGTGACAGTAGTATAGGACAGTCTCCTCCCAATGAGCAGTTCTTC. It specifies CDSSIGQSPPNEQFF.

This clonotype appeared many times. The rearrangement links TRBV6-1 to TRBJ2-7; D uncertain. The germline V and J ends were trimmed by 6 bases and 1 base, with 10 bases remaining between them. The CDR3 has 13 residues. Per the germline V gene, CDR1 is MNHNS and CDR2 is SASEGT. Here the CDR3 reads CASSSPQSYEQYF. The CDR3 DNA is TGTGCCAGCAGCTCGCCACAGTCCTACGAGCAGTACTTC.

The gene calls are TRBV5-4 and TRBJ2-1; 8 bases are shared with TRBD2. CDR3 length equals 15 residues. Trimming at V came to 0 bases and at J to 7 bases, leaving 6 bases not matched to a gene. Germline V gives CDR1 SGHNT, CDR2 YYREEE (reference sequence). CDR3 sequence reads: CASSLGGLGVNEQFF. Here the CDR3 DNA reads TGTGCCAGCAGCTTGGGGGGACTAGGAGTGAATGAGCAGTTCTTC.

The table lists this clonotype with many counts. This sequence joins TRBV15 and TRBJ2-5; 7 nucleotides match TRBD2. CDR3 length equals 13 residues. Germline lookup yields CDR1 LNHNV and CDR2 YYDKDF (reference sequence). With 3 bases clipped from V and 3 bases from J, the junction kept 1 base outside the gene matches. The CDR3 loop is CATSRGGEETQYF. The CDR3 nucleotides read TGTGCCACCAGCAGGGGGGGGGAAGAGACCCAGTACTTC. Filled out from reference TRBV15 and TRBJ2-5, the complete variable domain reads DAMVIQNPRYQVTQFGKPVTLSCSQTLNHNVMYWYQQKSSQAPKLLFHYYDKDFNNEADTPDNFQSRRPNTSFCFLDIRSPGLGDTAMYLCATSRGGEETQYFGPGTRLLVL.

On this clonotype: A much bigger clone sits one base away, suggesting this may be a read error. The chain joins TRBV2 to TRBJ2-3; D is ambiguous. This CDR3 has 13 residues. Trimming pared 2 bases from V and 0 bases from J, leaving 3 bases between. Germline V gene sequence: CDR1 SNHLY, CDR2 FYNNEI. The CDR3 coding sequence is TGTGCCAGCAGTGAAACCAGCACAGATACGCAGTATTTT. This translates into CASSETSTDTQYF.

This clonotype was detected many times. The rearrangement joins TRBV28 to TRBJ2-3, with 10 bases fitting TRBD2. There are 14 residues in the CDR3. V was clipped by 6 bases and J by 7 bases; unmatched bases: 7. Germline V lookup: CDR1 MDHEN, CDR2 SYDVKM. In DNA form, the CDR3 reads TGTGCCAGCAGGTTAGCGGGAGGTTCAAATACGCAGTATTTT. Translated, it gives CASRLAGGSNTQYF.

On this clonotype itself: Given a much more abundant clone one base away, this may be a read error. This chain connects TRBV6-6 to TRBJ1-1, with 8 bases identical to TRBD1. The ends lost 9 bases at V and 4 bases at J; junction bases unmatched: 4. Per germline, CDR1 MNHNY and CDR2 SVGAGI (reference sequence). The CDR3 covers 12 residues. CDR3 bases: TGTGCCAGACGTACAGGGGGCACTGAAGCTTTCTTT. Protein product: CARRTGGTEAFF.

This clonotype was detected ten times or more. The chain employs TRBV20-1 and TRBJ2-7; 12 nucleotides align to TRBD2. The CDR3 extends over 14 amino acids. Germline V gene sequence: CDR1 DFQATT, CDR2 SNEGSKA (reference sequence). The ends lost 1 base at V and 4 bases at J; junction bases unmatched: 2. CDR3 sequence: CSARVLAGGYEQYF. The CDR3 nucleotides read TGCAGTGCTAGAGTACTAGCGGGAGGTTACGAGCAGTACTTC.

As for this clonotype: Given a much more abundant clone one base away, this may be a read error. J is TRBJ2-7 and V is TRBV15; the match to TRBD2 covers 9 bases. This CDR3 contains 17 residues. Germline-derived CDR1 and CDR2 are LNHNV and YYDKDF (reference sequence). V lost 1 base, J lost 5 bases, and 12 bases stayed unmatched. The CDR3: CATSRGHSGSGGHEQYF. The CDR3 nucleotides are TGTGCCACCAGCAGAGGCCATAGCGGGAGCGGGGGTCACGAGCAGTACTTC.

This clonotype was counted only a few times. V gene TRBV7-9 combines with J gene TRBJ2-1; TRBD2 agrees at 11 bases. J was trimmed by 2 bases and V by 5 bases; bases with no gene match: 11. The CDR3 length is 18 residues. CDR1 and CDR2 from the germline V gene are SEHNR and FQNEAQ (reference sequence). CDR3 DNA: TGTGCCAGCAGCGTGCTAGCGGGAGGCCTGGGAGCCTACAATGAGCAGTTCTTC. This sequence encodes CASSVLAGGLGAYNEQFF.

The CDR3 coding sequence is TGTGCCAGCAGTTATCCGGGACAGGGGGGGGAGGCCCAGTACTTC. It encodes CASSYPGQGGEAQYF. V and J are TRBV28 and TRBJ2-5, with 11 nucleotides matching TRBD1. V lost 4 bases and J lost 9; bases outside the gene matches: 10. Germline lookup yields CDR1 MDHEN and CDR2 SYDVKM. This CDR3 contains 15 residues.

In the case of this clonotype: This clone may be a read error of a much larger clone one base away. In this CDR3 the conserved last residue, phenylalanine or tryptophan, is missing, so a read error is likely. The chain employs TRBV7-8 and TRBJ1-5; the D gene is possibly TRBD1 (5 bases). Germline V CDR1 and CDR2: SGHVS, FQNEAQ. Trimming left V 3 bases short and J 4 bases short, with 10 bases between. The CDR3 runs 14 residues. The CDR3, as DNA: TGTGCCAGCAGCTTTGGGGGGGTTAATCAGCCCCAGCATTCT. Protein: CASSFGGVNQPQHS.

A word on this clonotype: One junction end does not reproduce the germline sequence, and a read error may be involved. V usage is TRBV2 and J usage is TRBJ2-5, with 7 bases fitting TRBD1. This CDR3 has 15 residues. Germline CDR1 is SNHLY and CDR2 is FYNNEI. CDR3 coding DNA: TGTGCCAGCAGTGAAGCGGAGGACAGGCAAGAGACCCGGTACTTC. It is translated as CASSEAEDRQETRYF. Combining the CDR3 with reference TRBV2 and TRBJ2-5 gives the whole variable domain EPEVTQTPSHQVTQMGQEVILRCVPISNHLYFYWYRQILGQKVEFLVSFYNNEISEKSEIFDDQFSVERPDGSNFTLKIRSTKLEDSAMYFCASSEAEDRQETRYFGPGTRLLVL.

This clonotype came up once. This could be a read error, since a much larger clone is one nucleotide away. The chain combines TRBV29-1 with TRBJ2-3; no reliable D call. The germline CDR1 and CDR2 sequences are SQVTM and ANQGSEA. The length of the CDR3 is 13 residues. Trimming cost V 6 bases and J 0 bases, with 10 bases left between them. The CDR3 protein is CSVFRSSTDTQYF. CDR3 nucleotide sequence: TGCAGCGTGTTTAGATCTAGCACAGATACGCAGTATTTT.

The chain recombines TRBV3-1 with TRBJ2-1, with D maybe TRBD2 (6 bases). This CDR3 is built from 13 residues. Per the germline V gene, CDR1 is LGHDT and CDR2 is YNNKEL (reference sequence). The V and J ends lost 4 bases and 9 bases respectively, with 13 bases between them. The CDR3 protein is CASSPEREIEQFF. The CDR3 bases are TGTGCCAGCAGCCCGGAACGGGAGATTGAGCAGTTCTTC.